A selection of T cell receptor beta chains follows, all from one sample in a study of regulatory T cells in long-lasting Graves disease. TCRdb re-derived calls from the multiplex PCR reads in MiXCR, one entry per CDR3 protein. The sample lists about 470,000 distinct CDR3 sequences, about a fifth occurring once. The material was peripheral blood mononuclear cells (PBMCs), obtained when the disease was refractory, from a patient treated with antithyroid drugs. The receptors were sampled from a female donor with Graves disease. Each CDR3 is given with its conserved first and last residue. Fields, in order: CDR3 protein, CDR3 DNA, clone size, D gene, J gene, V gene. A D gene is named only where the DNA matches it firmly. Not all rows give a size; the values are once, few, many and, for expanded clones, a class.

CDR3aa: CASSQLHSMNTEAFF; CDR3nt: TGTGCCAGCAGCCAACTCCACAGCATGAACACTGAAGCTTTCTTT; abundance: few; d_gene: -; j_gene: TRBJ1-1; v_gene: TRBV3-1
CDR3aa: CASASSQWDGELFF; CDR3nt: TGTGCTAGCGCGAGCAGTCAGTGGGACGGGGAGCTGTTTTTT; abundance: many; d_gene: -; j_gene: TRBJ2-2; v_gene: TRBV7-7
CDR3aa: CASNQGQGTYEQYF; CDR3nt: TGTGCCAGCAACCAGGGACAGGGGACCTACGAGCAGTACTTC; abundance: many; d_gene: TRBD1; j_gene: TRBJ2-7; v_gene: TRBV9
CDR3aa: CASRGLAGGPGELFF; CDR3nt: TGTGCCAGCAGGGGACTAGCGGGAGGTCCCGGGGAGCTGTTTTTT; abundance: -; d_gene: TRBD2; j_gene: TRBJ2-2; v_gene: TRBV12-3/TRBV12-4
CDR3aa: CASSLRSGADPGELFF; CDR3nt: TGTGCCAGCAGCTTACGAAGCGGGGCGGACCCCGGGGAGCTGTTTTTT; abundance: -; d_gene: TRBD2; j_gene: TRBJ2-2; v_gene: TRBV7-9
CDR3aa: CASSIVTGLQPQHF; CDR3nt: TGTGCCAGTAGTATTGTGACAGGGCTCCAGCCCCAGCATTTT; abundance: -; d_gene: TRBD1; j_gene: TRBJ1-5; v_gene: TRBV19
CDR3aa: CASSSPSGGADEQFF; CDR3nt: TGTGCCAGCAGTTCCCCTAGCGGGGGGGCGGATGAGCAGTTCTTC; abundance: few; d_gene: TRBD2; j_gene: TRBJ2-1; v_gene: TRBV28
CDR3aa: CASSQWFGELTEAFF; CDR3nt: TGTGCCAGCAGCCAGTGGTTCGGTGAGCTCACTGAAGCTTTCTTT; abundance: -; d_gene: -; j_gene: TRBJ1-1; v_gene: TRBV3-1
CDR3aa: CASSSHATSGRVKEQFF; CDR3nt: TGTGCCAGCAGCTCGCACGCGACTAGCGGGAGGGTGAAAGAGCAGTTCTTC; abundance: -; d_gene: TRBD2; j_gene: TRBJ2-1; v_gene: TRBV7-8
CDR3aa: CASSQDLTAPLHF; CDR3nt: TGCGCCAGCAGCCAAGATTTAACGGCACCCCTCCACTTT; abundance: -; d_gene: -; j_gene: TRBJ1-6; v_gene: TRBV4-1
CDR3aa: CASSYSGSNQPQHF; CDR3nt: TGTGCCAGCAGTTACTCAGGGAGTAATCAGCCCCAGCATTTT; abundance: many; d_gene: -; j_gene: TRBJ1-5; v_gene: TRBV6-2/TRBV6-3
CDR3aa: CASVRDRGLFGGYTF; CDR3nt: TGTGCCAGCGTCCGGGACAGGGGGCTTTTCGGTGGCTACACCTTC; abundance: -; d_gene: TRBD1; j_gene: TRBJ1-2; v_gene: TRBV2
CDR3aa: CASSVGRSEAFF; CDR3nt: TGTGCCAGCAGCGTAGGTCGGAGTGAAGCTTTCTTT; abundance: few; d_gene: -; j_gene: TRBJ1-1; v_gene: TRBV9
CDR3aa: CASSFHWTSGSRTDTQYF; CDR3nt: TGTGCCAGCAGCTTTCACTGGACTAGCGGCTCCCGCACAGATACGCAGTATTTT; abundance: -; d_gene: TRBD2; j_gene: TRBJ2-3; v_gene: TRBV6-2/TRBV6-3
CDR3aa: CASSPPQTQPQHF; CDR3nt: TGTGCCAGCAGTCCGCCTCAGACTCAGCCCCAGCATTTT; abundance: few; d_gene: -; j_gene: TRBJ1-5; v_gene: TRBV27
CDR3aa: CSARDLRTGDYEQYF; CDR3nt: TGCAGTGCTAGAGATTTGAGGACAGGGGACTACGAGCAGTACTTC; abundance: -; d_gene: TRBD1; j_gene: TRBJ2-7; v_gene: TRBV20-1
CDR3aa: CASSSPGQGTWELFF; CDR3nt: TGTGCCAGCAGTTCCCCGGGACAGGGTACCTGGGAGCTGTTTTTT; abundance: many; d_gene: TRBD1; j_gene: TRBJ2-2; v_gene: TRBV12-3/TRBV12-4